The rows below give T cell receptor beta chains drawn from one sample of a study of vaccination effects on CD4 cells after COVID-19. These receptors are not linked to any known antigen. Some clones are missing from TCRdb's copy, which holds only in-frame ones; the method was immunoSEQ multiplex PCR. The table has roughly 70,000 clones, less than 80% seen once; the top ten hold about 0.86%. This specimen consisted of CD4+ T cells from PBMCs cultured with HCoV-OC43 spike peptides, obtained after COVID-19 vaccination. These receptors were collected from a human donor who received a COVID-19 vaccine. The CDR3 runs from the conserved cysteine through the conserved F or W. A D gene is named only where the DNA matches it firmly. Not all rows give a size; the values are once, few, many and, for expanded clones, a class.

- | once | TRBJ2-1 | TRBV6-2/TRBV6-3 | TGTGCCAGCAGTTACGCTAGTGGGTACAATGAGCAGTTCTTC | CASSYASGYNEQFF
- | - | TRBJ1-2 | TRBV7-2 | TGTGCCAGCAGCTTAGCGCTGACTGTCCATGGCTACACCTTC | CASSLALTVHGYTF
- | - | TRBJ2-3 | TRBV19 | TGTGCCAGTAGCCTGGACGGAGGCACAGATACGCAGTATTTT | CASSLDGGTDTQYF
TRBD1 | - | TRBJ1-5 | TRBV27 | TGTGCCAGCAGAAATACAGGGGGTGGGACATATAGCAATCAGCCCCAGCATTTT | CASRNTGGGTYSNQPQHF
- | - | TRBJ2-2 | TRBV6-1 | TGTGCCAGCAGTGAAGGGAGGGTGACCGGGGAGCTGTTTTTT | CASSEGRVTGELFF
- | - | TRBJ1-5 | TRBV24-1 | TGTGCCACCAGTGATTTTAAGGGGGACAATAGCAATCAGCCCCAGCATTTT | CATSDFKGDNSNQPQHF
- | - | TRBJ1-1 | TRBV6-1 | TGTGCCAGCAGTGAATATAGTAGGGGGAACACTGAAGCTTTCTTT | CASSEYSRGNTEAFF
TRBD2 | - | TRBJ2-5 | TRBV5-1 | TGCGCCAGCAGTCCGGCTCTAATTAGCGGGGGGGCTTTAGAGACCCAGTACTTC | CASSPALISGGALETQYF
TRBD1 | - | TRBJ2-5 | TRBV19 | TGTGCCAGTAGTACACAGGGGTTTCTCGTCCAAGAGACCCAGTACTTC | CASSTQGFLVQETQYF
- | - | TRBJ1-1 | TRBV20-1 | TGCAGTGCAGCGGAACCCACTGAAGCTTTCTTT | CSAAEPTEAFF
- | - | TRBJ2-3 | TRBV5-4 | TGTGCCAGCAGCTCGGACGGCGATACGCAGTATTTT | CASSSDGDTQYF
TRBD1 | few | TRBJ1-2 | TRBV5-1 | TGCGCCAGCGGAATAGGGACCACAGGGGGCTATGGCTACACCTTC | CASGIGTTGGYGYTF
TRBD1 | - | TRBJ2-2 | TRBV9 | TGTGCCAGCAGCCCCGGTTTAGGGACAGGGGGTAGGGGGGAGCTGTTTTTT | CASSPGLGTGGRGELFF
- | - | TRBJ1-5 | TRBV19 | TGTGCCAGTACAGACAGGACCCATCAGCCCCAGCATTTT | CASTDRTHQPQHF
- | - | TRBJ1-2 | TRBV7-9 | TGTGCCAGCAGCCTGTCGACGGGGAATGGCTACACCTTC | CASSLSTGNGYTF
TRBD2 | - | TRBJ2-3 | TRBV7-2 | TGTGCCCCCGCACAGCGGGGGGATACAGATACGCAGTATTTT | CAPAQRGDTDTQYF
- | once | TRBJ1-6 | TRBV18 | TGTGCCAGCTCAGACAGTCGGACAGACCGAGGTTCACCCCTCCACTTT | CASSDSRTDRGSPLHF
- | few | TRBJ1-2 | TRBV11-2 | TGTGCCAGCAGCTTAGTCCTAAACTATGGCTACACCTTC | CASSLVLNYGYTF